This T cell receptor beta chain was identified during a study of blood T cell repertoires in COVID-19 (dated by TCRdb to the early 2020s). A note on the overall study: The collaborator samples originated in the United States, Italy and Spain and spanned the acute and convalescent phases of COVID-19. The material from the prospective study consisted of cDNA or gDNA derived from T cells, B-cell-depleted T cells, or PBMCs. Subjects who had been exposed to COVID-19, were actively infected with it, or had recovered from it provided the deeply sampled blood TCRbeta repertoires that made up the dataset. The repertoires were released in a freely available public database meant as a resource for research on the immune response to SARS-CoV-2. Samples were obtained from the ongoing ImmuneRACE study (first 160 participants) and from over 1,000 subjects provided by 6 global collaborators. A de-identified subject ID, COVID-19 status, age in years and sex were almost always included in the sample metadata. Where available, HLA class I and class II types were obtained from metadata supplied by the sample provider rather than from assay-based typing.

Collaborating institutions collected whole blood in K2EDTA tubes following their own protocols. Collaborator samples were shipped for TCRbeta analysis as frozen whole blood, isolated PBMCs, or DNA extracted from either sample type. Study-wide findings and limitations: The quantity of clinical and demographic metadata differed by source and by participant and was supplied without curation.

About this clone itself: Its antigen specificity is not known. Base qualities were left out, and no much larger clone turns up one base away.

The CDR3, from cysteine to phenylalanine, totals 13 residues. Of all the DNA, just the CDR3 is kept, 39 bases in frame from base 1. Reading the germline V gene gives CDR1 MDHEN and CDR2 SYDVKM. V was cut back by 6 bases and J by 6 bases, leaving a gap of 12 bases between them. TCRbeta CDR3 regions were amplified from genomic DNA using the immunoSEQ Assay, a bias-controlled multiplex PCR. The authors processed their data as follows. Within the assay, amplification of reference gene primers was used to estimate how many nucleated cells each sample contained. To quantify the absolute abundance of each unique TCRbeta CDR3 rearrangement, sequence reads were collapsed and filtered. Productive Simpson clonality was computed per sample as the square root of Simpson's diversity index over productive rearrangements. As stored in TCRdb, this immuneACCESS dataset retains in-frame rearrangements with V and J assigned. A fraction of the clones does not appear; measured against another copy, unresolved V genes explain less than half of the discrepancy, and the remainder lacks a known reason. From that table come the V and J calls and clone size; the DNA was used to work out D and trimming. This sample comprises over 30,000 clones, about 90% of them detected only once. The ten largest clones represent 15% to 20% of the sample.

The receptor was derived from a man older than 75 with acute or convalescent COVID-19. Material for sequencing was peripheral blood. Here the chain combines TRBV28 and TRBJ2-1, with a tentative D gene TRBD2 over 7 matching bases. The nucleotide sequence reads TGTGCCAGCAGGGGGGGGGCGCCCAATGAGCAGTTCTTC. It translates as CASRGGAPNEQFF.